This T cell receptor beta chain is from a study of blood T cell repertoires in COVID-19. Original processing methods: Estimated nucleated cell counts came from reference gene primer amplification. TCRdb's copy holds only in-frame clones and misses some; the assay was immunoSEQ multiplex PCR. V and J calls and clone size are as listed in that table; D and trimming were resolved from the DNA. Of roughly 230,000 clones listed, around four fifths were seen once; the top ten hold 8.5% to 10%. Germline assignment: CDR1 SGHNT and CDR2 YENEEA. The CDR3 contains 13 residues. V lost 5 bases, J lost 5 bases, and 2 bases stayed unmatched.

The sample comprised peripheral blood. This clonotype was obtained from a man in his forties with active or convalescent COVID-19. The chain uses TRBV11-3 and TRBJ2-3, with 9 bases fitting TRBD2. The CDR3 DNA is TGTGCCAGCAGCATTAGCGGGGGAGATACGCAGTATTTT. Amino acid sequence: CASSISGGDTQYF.